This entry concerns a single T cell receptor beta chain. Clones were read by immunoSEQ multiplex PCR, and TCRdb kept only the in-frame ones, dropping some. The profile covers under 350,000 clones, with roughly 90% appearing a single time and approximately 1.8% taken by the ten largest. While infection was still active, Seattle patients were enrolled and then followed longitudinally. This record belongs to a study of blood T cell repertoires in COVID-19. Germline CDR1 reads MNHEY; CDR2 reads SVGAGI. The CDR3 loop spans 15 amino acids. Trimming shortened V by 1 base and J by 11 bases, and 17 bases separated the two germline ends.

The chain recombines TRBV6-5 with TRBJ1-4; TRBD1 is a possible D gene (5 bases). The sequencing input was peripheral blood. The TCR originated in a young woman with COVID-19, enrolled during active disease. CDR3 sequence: CASSYLSGISRKLFF. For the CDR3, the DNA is TGTGCCAGCAGTTACTTATCAGGGATCTCGAGGAAACTGTTTTTT.